A selection of T cell receptor beta chains follows, all from one sample in a study of blood T cell repertoires in COVID-19. The repertoire was sequenced with immunoSEQ multiplex PCR; TCRdb's copy has only in-frame clones and lacks some. This table holds more than 120,000 clones, around 90% found once. Sequencing input: peripheral blood. These receptors all stem from a woman aged 45-60 years with acute or convalescent COVID-19. CDR3s include the opening cysteine and the closing phenylalanine or tryptophan. Each record gives: clone size, J gene, V gene, D gene, CDR3 protein, CDR3 DNA. A D gene is named only where the DNA matches it firmly. The size entry is marked missing in some rows and otherwise reads once, few, many or a size class.

>-|TRBJ1-2|TRBV3-1/TRBV3-2|TRBD1
CASSPQGNYGYTF
TGTGCCAGCAGCCCACAGGGGAACTATGGCTACACCTTC
>-|TRBJ2-7|TRBV19|TRBD2
CASRAGGGNEQYF
TGTGCCAGTCGGGCGGGAGGGGGCAACGAGCAGTACTTC
>-|TRBJ1-2|TRBV20-1|-
CSATGTYGYTF
TGCAGTGCAACAGGTACCTATGGCTACACCTTC
>-|TRBJ2-2|TRBV10-3|TRBD1
CASSTGGTGELFF
TGTGCCTCTTCGACAGGGGGCACCGGGGAGCTGTTTTTT
>-|TRBJ2-2|TRBV11-3|-
CASSRTVNTGELFF
TGTGCCAGCAGCCGGACAGTTAACACCGGGGAGCTGTTTTTT
>-|TRBJ2-3|TRBV7-6|-
CASSLGGGSDTQYF
TGTGCCAGCAGCTTAGGAGGTGGATCAGATACGCAGTATTTT
>few|TRBJ1-5|TRBV24-1|TRBD1
CATSDHTGGSNQPQHF
TGTGCCACCAGTGATCATACAGGGGGGAGCAATCAGCCCCAGCATTTT
>few|TRBJ2-7|TRBV28|TRBD1
CASSYRDRGNEQYF
TGTGCCAGCAGTTACCGGGACAGGGGGAACGAGCAGTACTTC
>-|TRBJ2-7|TRBV6-1|-
CASSDSYEQYF
TGTGCCAGCAGTGACAGCTACGAGCAGTACTTC
>-|TRBJ2-6|TRBV4-2|TRBD2
CASSQDRAGGSGANVLTF
TGTGCCAGCAGCCAAGATAGAGCGGGGGGTTCTGGGGCCAACGTCCTGACTTTC
>once|TRBJ2-1|TRBV7-2|TRBD2
CASSGLAGVYNEQFF
TGTGCCAGCAGCGGACTAGCGGGAGTGTACAATGAGCAGTTCTTC
>-|TRBJ1-1|TRBV18|-
CASSGVIQNTEAFF
TGTGCCAGCTCTGGAGTTATACAAAACACTGAAGCTTTCTTT
>-|TRBJ2-7|TRBV7-9|-
CASSERTVYEQYF
TGTGCCAGCAGCGAGCGGACAGTCTACGAGCAGTACTTC
>-|TRBJ2-1|TRBV9|-
CASSVATGDYNEQFF
TGTGCCAGCAGCGTGGCCACGGGGGATTACAATGAGCAGTTCTTC
>once|TRBJ2-2|TRBV10-3|-
CAIKLGGDGELFF
TGTGCCATCAAACTAGGGGGGGACGGGGAGCTGTTTTTT
>-|TRBJ2-5|TRBV24-1|-
CATSDLSGNQETQYF
TGTGCCACCAGTGATCTATCAGGGAACCAAGAGACCCAGTACTTC